A single sample is the source of the 18 T cell receptor beta chains below, sequenced in a study of graft-versus-host responses after intestinal transplantation. Only in-frame clones appear in the TCRdb table, and some are missing; sequencing was by immunoSEQ multiplex PCR. The data contain about 120,000 clones, just over 90% of them singletons. No antigen has been assigned to these receptors. The sequencing here drew on unstimulated CD4+ T cells sorted from spleen or lymph node cells, taken before intestinal transplant. These receptors came from a human donor who received an intestinal transplant.

The chain is built from TRBV29-1 and TRBJ1-4; weak D call: TRBD1 (6 bases). V was pared by 6 bases and J by 5 bases, with 13 bases between. Germline V gene sequence: CDR1 SQVTM, CDR2 ANQGSEA. CDR3 length: 13 residues. The chain's CDR3 is CSVQGNLNEKLFF. As DNA, the CDR3 is TGCAGCGTGCAGGGGAATCTCAATGAAAAACTGTTTTTT. Full variable domain (remainder filled in from reference TRBV29-1 and TRBJ1-4): SAVISQKPSRDICQRGTSLTIQCQVDSQVTMMFWYRQQPGQSLTLIATANQGSEATYESGFVIDKFPISRPNLTFSTLTVSNMSPEDSSIYLCSVQGNLNEKLFFGSGTQLSVL.

The chain recombines TRBV18 with TRBJ2-5; 7 bases fit TRBD1. This CDR3 is 13 amino acids long. CDR1 and CDR2 (germline): KGHSH, LQKENI. Losses at the gene ends were 6 bases for V and 4 bases for J; bases not matched to a gene: 5. The CDR3 reads CASSLGGGETQYF. The CDR3 DNA is TGTGCCAGCTCTCTAGGGGGCGGAGAGACCCAGTACTTC.

This chain connects TRBV7-7 to TRBJ2-5; tentative D call: TRBD1 (6 bases). Germline lookup yields CDR1 SSHAT and CDR2 FNYEAQ (reference sequence). The V end lost 4 bases, the J end lost 7 bases, and 19 bases lay between the germline ends. The CDR3 covers 15 residues. The CDR3 reads CASSSTGFGVGTQYF. DNA for the CDR3: TGTGCCAGCAGCTCAACAGGGTTCGGGGTGGGGACCCAGTACTTC.

This chain joins TRBV5-1 and TRBJ2-7; TRBD2 matches 10 bases. CDR3 size: 15 residues. Germline CDR1 and CDR2: SGHRS and YFSETQ. The J segment lost 0 bases and the V segment lost 4 bases, leaving 4 bases of the junction unmatched. The CDR3 spells CASSRGTSDSYEQYF. CDR3 DNA: TGCGCCAGCAGCCGCGGGACTAGCGACTCCTACGAGCAGTACTTC.

The chain couples TRBV7-8 to TRBJ2-7, with 7 bases fitting TRBD2. Germline V gene sequence: CDR1 SGHVS, CDR2 FQNEAQ. After removal of 1 base from V and 5 bases from J, the junction contained 5 bases not matched to a gene. The CDR3 covers 14 residues. This CDR3 reads CASSLGGGVNEQYF. The CDR3 DNA is TGTGCCAGCAGCTTAGGGGGAGGGGTAAACGAGCAGTACTTC.

The rearrangement uses TRBV6-6 and TRBJ2-7; 13 positions match TRBD2. CDR3 length equals 15 residues. The V gene end was trimmed by 6 bases and the J gene end by 2 bases; junction bases not matched to a gene: 4. In germline, CDR1 is MNHNY, CDR2 SVGAGI (reference sequence). CDR3 region: CASSDGLAGAYEQYF. Written as DNA, the CDR3 is TGTGCCAGCAGCGACGGACTAGCGGGAGCCTACGAGCAGTACTTC.

The chain couples TRBV2 to TRBJ1-2, with 11 bases aligning to TRBD1. The CDR3 spans 13 residues. CDR1 is SNHLY and CDR2 is FYNNEI in the germline V gene. Germline trimming cut 6 bases from V and 4 bases from J; bases unmatched to any gene: 1. The CDR3 here is CASRDRGLYGYTF. The CDR3 region has the DNA TGTGCCAGCAGGGACAGGGGGCTCTATGGCTACACCTTC.

This clone was counted once. V and J are TRBV5-1 and TRBJ2-7; 7 bases fit TRBD1. This CDR3 spans 14 amino acids. J lost 0 bases, V lost 1 base, and 1 base had no gene match. CDR1 is SGHRS, CDR2 YFSETQ, per germline. CDR3 coding DNA: TGCGCCAGCAGCTTGCGGGACAGCTCCTACGAGCAGTACTTC. Protein: CASSLRDSSYEQYF.

The rearrangement uses TRBV28 and TRBJ2-7, with D unclear. The V and J ends lost 2 bases and 2 bases respectively, with 13 bases between them. CDR3 length: 15 amino acids. CDR1 and CDR2 from the germline V gene are MDHEN and SYDVKM. The DNA of the CDR3 is TGTGCCAGCAGTTTAGGGCATCAACCGACCTACGAGCAGTACTTC. Protein sequence: CASSLGHQPTYEQYF. Full variable domain (remainder filled in from reference TRBV28 and TRBJ2-7): DVKVTQSSRYLVKRTGEKVFLECVQDMDHENMFWYRQDPGLGLRLIYFSYDVKMKEKGDIPEGYSVSREKKERFSLILESASTNQTSMYLCASSLGHQPTYEQYFGPGTRLTVT.

The gene calls are TRBV7-8 and TRBJ2-1; TRBD2 matches at 10 bases. Trimming took 1 base from V and 7 from J; bases not matched to a gene: 4. From germline, CDR1 is SGHVS and CDR2 FQNEAQ. This CDR3 is 15 amino acids long. The chain's CDR3 is CASSLETSGKNEQFF. Here the CDR3 DNA reads TGTGCCAGCAGCTTAGAAACTAGCGGGAAGAATGAGCAGTTCTTC.

The chain carries TRBV11-2 and TRBJ2-7; D gene ambiguous. The V and J ends lost 3 bases and 2 bases respectively, with 20 bases between them. CDR3 length: 17 amino acids. CDR1 SGHAT and CDR2 FQNNGV come from the germline V gene. This chain's CDR3 is CASSFPAPGRAPYEQYF. CDR3 DNA: TGTGCCAGCAGCTTCCCCGCCCCAGGTCGAGCCCCCTACGAGCAGTACTTC.

The chain employs TRBV30 and TRBJ1-1; no clear D. Germline CDR1 and CDR2: GTSNPN and SVGIG (reference sequence). The CDR3 loop spans 12 amino acids. Trimming shortened V by 4 bases and J by 1 base, and 7 bases separated the two germline ends. The CDR3 loop is CAWTRWNTEAFF. The CDR3 nucleotides are TGTGCCTGGACGCGGTGGAACACTGAAGCTTTCTTT.

The chain carries TRBV27 and TRBJ2-3; TRBD2 agrees at 9 bases. The CDR3 runs to 16 residues. The germline V gene has CDR1 MNHEY and CDR2 SMNVEV (reference sequence). The V and J ends lost 6 bases and 0 bases, in that order; junction bases with no gene match: 7. The CDR3 region is CASSPSSGTSTDTQYF. CDR3 nucleotide sequence: TGTGCCAGCAGCCCTTCTAGCGGGACTAGCACAGATACGCAGTATTTT.

A note on this clone: One end of the junction is discordant with germline, which a read error may explain. The V call is TRBV11-2, the J call TRBJ1-2; maybe TRBD1 (6 bases). This CDR3 has 14 amino acids. CDR1 is SGHAT, CDR2 FQNNGV, per germline. The CDR3 region is CASSVEQGYYGYTF. In nucleotides, the CDR3 is TGTGCCAGCAGCGTAGAACAGGGATACTATGGCTACACCTTC. Using reference TRBV11-2 and TRBJ1-2 for the parts outside the CDR3, the full variable domain is EAGVAQSPRYKIIEKRQSVAFWCNPISGHATLYWYQQILGQGPKLLIQFQNNGVVDDSQLPKDRFSAERLKGVDSTLKIQPAKLEDSAVYLCASSVEQGYYGYTFGSGTRLTVV.

The V gene is TRBV29-1, the J gene TRBJ2-5, with 10 bases that match TRBD1. This CDR3 comprises 14 residues. CDR1 and CDR2 (germline): SQVTM, ANQGSEA. J gave up 4 bases and V 6 bases, and 8 bases lay outside the gene matches. The CDR3 DNA follows: TGCAGCGTCGCCGGGACAGGGGTGGGAGAGACCCAGTACTTC. Its translation: CSVAGTGVGETQYF.

The V gene is TRBV5-1, the J gene TRBJ2-3; 7 bases agree with TRBD2. From germline, CDR1 is SGHRS and CDR2 YFSETQ. The J segment lost 6 bases and the V segment lost 2 bases, leaving 12 bases of the junction unmatched. The CDR3 has 16 residues. The chain's CDR3 is CASSFNPAGVGDTQYF. The CDR3 DNA follows: TGCGCCAGCAGCTTCAACCCCGCGGGGGTAGGGGATACGCAGTATTTT.

The count of this clone is one. This chain joins TRBV12-5 and TRBJ1-1; D is undetermined. With 1 base removed from V and 0 bases from J, the gap between germline ends came to 3 bases. This CDR3 contains 13 residues. CDR1 and CDR2 from the germline V gene are LGHNT and FRNRAP. CDR3 DNA: TGTGCTAGTGGTTTGGGGCTGAACACTGAAGCTTTCTTT. Protein: CASGLGLNTEAFF.

This chain links TRBV5-1 with TRBJ2-2, with 11 bases aligning to TRBD2. The CDR3 loop spans 14 amino acids. Germline CDR1 and CDR2: SGHRS and YFSETQ. Germline trimming cut 3 bases from V and 5 bases from J; bases unmatched to any gene: 0. CDR3 residues: CASSWTSGTGELFF. CDR3 nucleotide sequence: TGCGCCAGCAGCTGGACTAGCGGGACCGGGGAGCTGTTTTTT.